Each of the 3 T cell receptor beta chains below was sequenced from the same sample in a study of shared clonotypes between healthy human individuals. The assay was immunoSEQ multiplex PCR, and TCRdb's table has in-frame clones only and misses some. The repertoire holds roughly 2,300,000 clones, with just under 95% as singletons. The sample consisted of naive CD4+ T cells from PBMCs. The subset: CD45RA+ positively selected. Receptors originate from a man aged 18 to 29 in good health. Some clones in this sample may be carry-over from other donors' samples.

This clone has just a few counts. The rearrangement links TRBV29-1 to TRBJ1-1, with unresolved D. The CDR3 has 14 residues. Germline assignment: CDR1 SQVTM and CDR2 ANQGSEA. V gave up 4 bases and J gave up 11 bases, with 23 bases separating them. The CDR3 nucleotides are TGCAGCGTTGGAGGAGGTGTCTCGGTCAAATCGGCTTTCTTT. Protein: CSVGGGVSVKSAFF.

The chain employs TRBV4-3 and TRBJ2-7; a possible D gene is TRBD1 (6 bases). CDR3 size: 15 residues. V gave up 0 bases and J gave up 5 bases, with 14 bases separating them. CDR1 and CDR2 (germline): LGHNA, YSLEER. CDR3 in DNA: TGCGCCAGCAGCCAAGATTGGAACAGGGTGGACGAGCAGTACTTC. It specifies CASSQDWNRVDEQYF.

The rearrangement links TRBV4-2 to TRBJ1-5; D is ambiguous. CDR1 is LGHNA and CDR2 is YNFKEQ in the germline V gene. The CDR3 sequence is 15 residues long. V was pared by 1 base and J by 0 bases, with 7 bases between. In DNA, the CDR3 is TGTGCCAGCAGCCAAGGTTCGGATAGCAATCAGCCCCAGCATTTT. Its translation is CASSQGSDSNQPQHF.